Ten or more counts support the clone carrying this T cell receptor beta chain. Its antigen remains unidentified. This CDR3 spans 15 amino acids. The germline V gene encodes CDR1 SGHVS and CDR2 FNYEAQ. J lost 4 bases, V lost 1 base, and 4 bases had no gene match. This sample stems from a study of breast tumors, draining lymph nodes, adjacent tissues. General study findings and limits: Findings are consistent with lymph node origin and intratumoral expansion of most tumor T cells. Compared with basal-like, luminal-like tumors shared significantly more repertoire with nontumor tissue. Tumor repertoires ranked between lymph nodes and nontumor tissue in diversity, with V and J gene preferences.

Breast cancer patients provided tissue from their axillary draining lymph nodes. TCRdb re-called the multiplex PCR reads with MiXCR, one entry per CDR3 protein. The table records fewer than 200,000 distinct CDR3 sequences, around 35% of them present only once. The chain joins TRBV7-6 to TRBJ2-5; 9 nucleotides line up with TRBD1. This TCR derives from a female donor with breast cancer. Some clones in this sample may be carry-over from other donors' samples. Sequenced material: axillary lymph node tissue. CDR3 residues: CASSLVQGARETQYF. CDR3 in DNA: TGTGCCAGCAGCTTAGTACAGGGGGCCCGAGAGACCCAGTACTTC. The entire variable domain, with the rest obtained from reference TRBV7-6 and TRBJ2-5, is as follows: GAGVSQSPRYKVTKRGQDVALRCDPISGHVSLYWYRQALGQGPEFLTYFNYEAQQDKSGLPNDRFSAERPEGSISTLTIQRTEQRDSAMYRCASSLVQGARETQYFGPGTRLLVL.